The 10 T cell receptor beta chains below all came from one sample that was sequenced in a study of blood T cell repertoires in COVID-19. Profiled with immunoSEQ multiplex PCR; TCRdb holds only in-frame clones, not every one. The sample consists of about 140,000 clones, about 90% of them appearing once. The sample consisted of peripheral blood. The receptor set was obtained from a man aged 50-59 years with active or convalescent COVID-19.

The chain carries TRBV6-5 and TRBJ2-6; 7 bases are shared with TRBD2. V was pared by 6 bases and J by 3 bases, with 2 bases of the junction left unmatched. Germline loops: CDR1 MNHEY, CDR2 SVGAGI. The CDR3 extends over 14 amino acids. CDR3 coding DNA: TGTGCCAGCAGCGCGGGAGTTGGGGCCAACGTCCTGACTTTC. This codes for CASSAGVGANVLTF.

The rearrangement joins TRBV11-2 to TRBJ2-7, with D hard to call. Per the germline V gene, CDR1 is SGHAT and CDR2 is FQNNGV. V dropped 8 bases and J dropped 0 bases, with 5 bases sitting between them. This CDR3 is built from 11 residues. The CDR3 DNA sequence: TGTGCCAGCTCTAGCTCCTACGAGCAGTACTTC. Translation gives CASSSSYEQYF. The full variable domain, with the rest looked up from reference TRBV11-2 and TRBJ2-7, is EAGVAQSPRYKIIEKRQSVAFWCNPISGHATLYWYQQILGQGPKLLIQFQNNGVVDDSQLPKDRFSAERLKGVDSTLKIQPAKLEDSAVYLCASSSSYEQYFGPGTRLTVT.

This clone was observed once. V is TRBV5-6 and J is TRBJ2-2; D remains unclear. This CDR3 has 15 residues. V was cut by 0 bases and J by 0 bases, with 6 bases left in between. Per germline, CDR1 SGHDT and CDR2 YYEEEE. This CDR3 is CASSLGATNTGELFF. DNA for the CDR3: TGTGCCAGCAGCTTGGGGGCGACGAACACCGGGGAGCTGTTTTTT.

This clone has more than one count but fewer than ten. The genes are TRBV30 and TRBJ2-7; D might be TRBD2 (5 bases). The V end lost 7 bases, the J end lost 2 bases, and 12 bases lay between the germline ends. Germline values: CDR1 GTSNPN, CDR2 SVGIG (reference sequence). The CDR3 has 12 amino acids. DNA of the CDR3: TGTGCCTCGGAGGCCACCACCTACGAGCAGTACTTC. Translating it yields CASEATTYEQYF.

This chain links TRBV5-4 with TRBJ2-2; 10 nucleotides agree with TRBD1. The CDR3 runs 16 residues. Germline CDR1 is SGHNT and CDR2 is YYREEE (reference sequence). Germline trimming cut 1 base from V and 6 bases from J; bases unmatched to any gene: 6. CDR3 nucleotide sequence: TGTGCCAGCAGCTTGTGGGGACAGGGGTTCTCCGGGGAGCTGTTTTTT. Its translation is CASSLWGQGFSGELFF.

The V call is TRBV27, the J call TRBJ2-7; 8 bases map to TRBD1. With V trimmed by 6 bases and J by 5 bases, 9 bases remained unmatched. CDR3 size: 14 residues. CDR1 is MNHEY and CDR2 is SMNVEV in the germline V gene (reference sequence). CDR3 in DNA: TGTGCCAGCAGCCCAAGGACAGGGCGCCACGAGCAGTACTTC. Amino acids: CASSPRTGRHEQYF.

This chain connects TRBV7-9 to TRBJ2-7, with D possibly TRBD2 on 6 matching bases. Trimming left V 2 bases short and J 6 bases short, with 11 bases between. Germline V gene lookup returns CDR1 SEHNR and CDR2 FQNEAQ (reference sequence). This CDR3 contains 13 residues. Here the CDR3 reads CASSLKGGLEQYF. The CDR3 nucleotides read TGTGCCAGCAGCTTAAAAGGAGGGCTCGAGCAGTACTTC.

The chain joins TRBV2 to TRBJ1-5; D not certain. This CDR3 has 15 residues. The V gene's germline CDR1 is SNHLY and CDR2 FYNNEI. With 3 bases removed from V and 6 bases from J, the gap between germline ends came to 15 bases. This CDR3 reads CASSERDLASQPQHF. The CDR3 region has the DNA TGTGCCAGCAGTGAGAGGGATTTGGCATCTCAGCCCCAGCATTTT.

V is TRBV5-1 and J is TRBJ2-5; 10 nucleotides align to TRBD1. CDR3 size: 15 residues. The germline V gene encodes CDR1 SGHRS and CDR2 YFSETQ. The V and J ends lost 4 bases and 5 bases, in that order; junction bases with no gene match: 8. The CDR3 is CASSAGTGERETQYF. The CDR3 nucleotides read TGCGCCAGCAGCGCCGGGACAGGGGAGCGGGAGACCCAGTACTTC.

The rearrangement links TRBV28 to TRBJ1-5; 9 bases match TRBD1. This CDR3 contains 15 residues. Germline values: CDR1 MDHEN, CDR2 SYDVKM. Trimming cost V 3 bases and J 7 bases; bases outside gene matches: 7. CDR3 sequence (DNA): TGTGCCAGCAGTTTTGTACAGGGGGCACGACAGCCCCAGCATTTT. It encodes CASSFVQGARQPQHF.